A single sample is the source of the 9 T cell receptor beta chains below, sequenced in a study of response to subunit inactivated influenza vaccine. TCRdb reprocessed the RT-PCR reads via MiXCR and lists one record per CDR3 protein. The repertoire holds roughly 170,000 distinct CDR3 sequences, with around a tenth as singletons. Source: non-naive T cells sorted from PBMCs, taken on the day of vaccination. These receptors came from a middle-aged man who received an inactivated influenza vaccine.

This clonotype turned up a few times. The chain recombines TRBV27 with TRBJ2-7; unclear D gene. The CDR3 is made up of 15 amino acids. Between the trimmed V and J ends, which lost 5 bases and 0 bases, there was a span of 14 bases. Germline V gene sequence: CDR1 MNHEY, CDR2 SMNVEV (reference sequence). Here the CDR3 DNA reads TGTGCCAGCAGTCCCGTTATGAGCCTCTCCTACGAGCAGTACTTC. This encodes CASSPVMSLSYEQYF.

This clonotype was observed a few times. The chain employs TRBV20-1 and TRBJ1-1; D call uncertain. V gave up 0 bases and J gave up 10 bases, with 12 bases separating them. The germline CDR1 and CDR2 sequences are DFQATT and SNEGSKA (reference sequence). CDR3 size: 12 residues. The chain's CDR3 is CSARDRGGRAFF. The CDR3 bases are TGCAGTGCTAGAGATCGGGGAGGCCGAGCTTTCTTT.

The CDR3 sequence: CASSLEATEQYF. CDR3 nucleotide sequence: TGTGCCAGCAGCTTAGAGGCCACCGAGCAGTACTTC. This sequence joins TRBV7-9 and TRBJ2-7; unclear D gene. Between the trimmed V and J ends, which lost 1 base and 6 bases, there was a span of 7 bases. The germline V gene encodes CDR1 SEHNR and CDR2 FQNEAQ (reference sequence). The CDR3 loop spans 12 amino acids.

The chain combines TRBV7-9 with TRBJ2-3, with D unclear. V lost 5 bases and J lost 0, with 9 bases in between. The V gene's germline CDR1 is SEHNR and CDR2 FQNEAQ (reference sequence). This CDR3 is built from 14 residues. CDR3 in amino acids: CASSPLVSTDTQYF. The CDR3 DNA reads TGTGCCAGCAGCCCGCTGGTCAGCACAGATACGCAGTATTTT.

The sample holds a few counts of this clonotype. V usage is TRBV7-6 and J usage is TRBJ2-5; no firm D call. The CDR3 is 16 residues long. Germline V lookup: CDR1 SGHVS, CDR2 FNYEAQ. The V end lost 2 bases, the J end lost 0 bases, and 13 bases lay between the germline ends. Here the CDR3 DNA reads TGTGCCAGCAGCTTAAGATCCCCCAGTAACCAAGAGACCCAGTACTTC. It is translated as CASSLRSPSNQETQYF.

The gene calls are TRBV28 and TRBJ2-2; TRBD1 might be the D (6 bases). CDR1 is MDHEN, CDR2 SYDVKM, per germline. V gave up 6 bases and J gave up 0 bases, with 14 bases separating them. The CDR3 extends over 16 amino acids. The CDR3 coding sequence is TGTGCCAGCAGCAGATACAGGGTAGCGAACACCGGGGAGCTGTTTTTT. This gives the protein CASSRYRVANTGELFF.

This clonotype was counted a few times. The J gene is TRBJ2-1, the V gene TRBV7-9; D is ambiguous. Looked up from germline, CDR1 is SEHNR and CDR2 is FQNEAQ (reference sequence). The CDR3 contains 12 residues. The germline V and J ends were trimmed by 2 bases and 12 bases, with 11 bases remaining between them. DNA for the CDR3: TGTGCCAGCAGCTTAACTCAATCGAGGCAGTTCTTC. Its protein is CASSLTQSRQFF.

The chain couples TRBV24-1 to TRBJ2-3; 9 bases align to TRBD1. The trim removed 3 bases at V and 5 bases at J, leaving 11 bases unmatched. Germline lookup yields CDR1 KGHDR and CDR2 SFDVKD. The CDR3 is 17 amino acids. The CDR3 reads CATSDGIQGAFEDTQYF. In nucleotides, the CDR3 is TGTGCCACCAGTGATGGGATACAGGGGGCTTTTGAAGATACGCAGTATTTT.

This clonotype was counted only a few times. V gene TRBV20-1 combines with J gene TRBJ1-5, with D tentatively TRBD1 (5 bases). The V gene lost 5 bases and the J gene lost 7 bases, with 18 bases spanning the gap. The CDR3 sequence is 14 residues long. Germline assignment: CDR1 DFQATT and CDR2 SNEGSKA (reference sequence). The CDR3 reads CSASTELDGQPQHF. The CDR3 region has the DNA TGCAGTGCTTCGACAGAGCTAGACGGACAGCCCCAGCATTTT.